This T cell receptor beta chain comes out of a study of shared clonotypes between healthy human individuals. Whole-study context: Per-donor plates numbered three CD4 naive, three CD4 memory, two CD8 naive and one CD8 memory.

Germline assignment: CDR1 SGHVS and CDR2 FNYEAQ. The CDR3 totals 15 residues. V lost 4 bases to trimming and J lost 0 bases; unmatched junction nucleotides: 6. Study observations and caveats: Donor scarcity curtailed the genetic and exposure-history diversity represented herein. Investigators collected only blood, and repertoires in tissues likely differ.

The material for each subset, its genomic DNA, was split evenly across several immunoSEQ plates. Using immunoSEQ multiplex PCR, the repertoire was profiled, and TCRdb retains in-frame clones only, with some absent. Of about 820,000 clones listed, nearly 95% are singletons. The naive CD8 subset, CD45RO-negative cells positively selected for CCR7, excluded terminally differentiated effector memory CD45RA+ cells. Comment on this clone: Its antigen is unknown.

This TCR was recovered from a man aged 25-45 years in good health. Sequencing was done on a sample of naive CD8+ T cells sorted from blood. V is TRBV7-6 and J is TRBJ2-7, with 7 bases that match TRBD2. The CDR3 DNA is TGTGCCAGCAGCTCGGGGGGATACAGCTCCTACGAGCAGTACTTC. Encoded protein: CASSSGGYSSYEQYF.